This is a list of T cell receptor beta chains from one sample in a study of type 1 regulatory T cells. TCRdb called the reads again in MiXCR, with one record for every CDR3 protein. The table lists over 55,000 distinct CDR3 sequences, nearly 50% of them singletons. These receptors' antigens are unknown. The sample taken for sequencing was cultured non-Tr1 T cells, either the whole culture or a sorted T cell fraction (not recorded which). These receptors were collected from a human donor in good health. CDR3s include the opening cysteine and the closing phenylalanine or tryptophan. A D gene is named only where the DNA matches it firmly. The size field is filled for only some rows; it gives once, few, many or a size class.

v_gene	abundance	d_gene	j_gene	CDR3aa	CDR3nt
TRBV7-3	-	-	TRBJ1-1	CASSLSGANTEAFF	TGTGCCAGCAGCTTATCCGGGGCTAACACTGAAGCTTTCTTT
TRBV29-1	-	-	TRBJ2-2	CSVGGGGELFF	TGCAGCGTTGGGGGCGGCGGGGAGCTGTTTTTT
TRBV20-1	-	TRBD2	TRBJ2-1	CSARDLAGGESSYNEQFF	TGCAGTGCTAGAGATCTAGCGGGGGGGGAGAGCTCCTACAATGAGCAGTTCTTC
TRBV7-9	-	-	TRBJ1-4	CASSYSATNEKLFF	TGTGCCAGCAGCTACTCTGCAACTAATGAAAAACTGTTTTTT
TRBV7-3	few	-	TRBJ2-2	CASSLLGHTGELFF	TGTGCCAGCAGCCTACTAGGCCACACCGGGGAGCTGTTTTTT
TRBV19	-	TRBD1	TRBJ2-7	CASGDRVYEQYF	TGTGCCAGCGGGGACAGGGTCTACGAGCAGTACTTC
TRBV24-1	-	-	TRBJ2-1	CATSPQGLEQFF	TGTGCCACCAGCCCACAGGGTCTTGAGCAGTTCTTC
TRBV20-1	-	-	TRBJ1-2	CSASGGRGFFNYGYTF	TGCAGTGCTAGTGGGGGCAGGGGTTTTTTTAACTATGGCTACACCTTC
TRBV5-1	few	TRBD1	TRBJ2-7	CASSMTGGYEQYF	TGCGCCAGCAGCATGACAGGGGGCTACGAGCAGTACTTC
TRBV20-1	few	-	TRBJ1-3	CSAREGLGGNTIYF	TGCAGTGCTAGAGAGGGCCTTGGTGGAAACACCATATATTTT
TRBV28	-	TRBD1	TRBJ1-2	CASRDTGANYGYTF	TGTGCCAGCAGAGACACAGGGGCGAACTATGGCTACACCTTC
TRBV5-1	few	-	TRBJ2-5	CASSLVLGEETQYF	TGCGCCAGCAGCTTGGTCTTGGGCGAGGAGACCCAGTACTTC
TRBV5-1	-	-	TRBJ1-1	CASSLDGTPNTEAFF	TGCGCCAGCAGCTTGGACGGAACTCCAAACACTGAAGCTTTCTTT
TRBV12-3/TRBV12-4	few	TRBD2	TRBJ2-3	CASSFRLAGGVDTQYF	TGTGCCAGCAGTTTCCGACTAGCGGGGGGGGTGGATACGCAGTATTTT
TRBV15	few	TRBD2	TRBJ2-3	CATSRRAGGTDTQYF	TGTGCCACCAGCCGCCGAGCGGGGGGTACAGATACGCAGTATTTT
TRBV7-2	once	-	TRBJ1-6	CASSLAGGHGNSPLHF	TGTGCCAGCAGCTTAGCGGGGGGGCACGGAAATTCACCCCTCCACTTT
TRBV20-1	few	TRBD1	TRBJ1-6	CSARGRQGADSPLHF	TGCAGTGCTAGAGGGCGACAGGGGGCGGACTCACCCCTCCACTTT
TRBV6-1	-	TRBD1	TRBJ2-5	CASSNQGARSETQYF	TGTGCCAGCAGTAATCAGGGGGCACGTAGCGAGACCCAGTACTTC
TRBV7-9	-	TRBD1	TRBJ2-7	CASSFTGVHEQYF	TGTGCCAGCAGCTTCACAGGGGTCCACGAGCAGTACTTC
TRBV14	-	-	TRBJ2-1	CASSQVGGGMSEFF	TGTGCCAGCAGCCAAGTGGGTGGGGGCATGTCGGAGTTCTTC
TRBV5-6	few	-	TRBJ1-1	CASSFRDFMNTEAFF	TGTGCCAGCAGCTTCCGGGATTTTATGAACACTGAAGCTTTCTTT
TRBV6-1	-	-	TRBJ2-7	CASSEGWSAVEQYF	TGTGCCAGCAGTGAAGGATGGAGTGCTGTGGAGCAGTACTTC
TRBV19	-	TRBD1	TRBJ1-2	CASAFQGGYGYTF	TGTGCCAGTGCCTTTCAGGGGGGCTATGGCTACACCTTC
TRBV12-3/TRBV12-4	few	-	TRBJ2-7	CASSNVWGQYYEQYF	TGTGCCAGCAGCAACGTCTGGGGCCAGTACTACGAGCAGTACTTC
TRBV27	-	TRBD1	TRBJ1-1	CASSLRQGSTEAFF	TGTGCCAGCAGTCTTCGACAGGGTAGCACTGAAGCTTTCTTT
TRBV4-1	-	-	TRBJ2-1	CASSPSPGLRSNEQFF	TGCGCCAGCAGCCCCTCCCCTGGACTAAGGAGCAATGAGCAGTTCTTC
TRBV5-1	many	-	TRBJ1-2	CASSPTEGSYGYTF	TGCGCCAGCAGCCCGACGGAGGGGAGCTATGGCTACACCTTC
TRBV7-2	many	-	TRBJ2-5	CASSENLVRQETQYF	TGTGCCAGCAGCGAGAATCTAGTGCGCCAAGAGACCCAGTACTTC
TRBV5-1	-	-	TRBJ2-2	CASSAGKGWTGELFF	TGCGCCAGCAGCGCGGGGAAAGGGTGGACCGGGGAGCTGTTTTTT
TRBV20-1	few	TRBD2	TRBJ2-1	CSASGGAGNNEQFF	TGCAGTGCTAGCGGGGGGGCGGGTAACAATGAGCAGTTCTTC
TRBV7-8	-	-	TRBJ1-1	CASSRQAGAKNTEAFF	TGTGCCAGCAGCCGACAGGCGGGGGCCAAGAACACTGAAGCTTTCTTT
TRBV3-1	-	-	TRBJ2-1	CASSQDPWNEQFF	TGTGCCAGCAGCCAAGATCCCTGGAATGAGCAGTTCTTC
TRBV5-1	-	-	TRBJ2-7	CASSSAGAAYEQYF	TGCGCCAGCAGCTCCGCGGGGGCCGCCTACGAGCAGTACTTC
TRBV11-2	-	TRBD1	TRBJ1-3	CASSPITGGRTIYF	TGTGCCAGCAGCCCAATTACAGGGGGGCGGACCATATATTTT
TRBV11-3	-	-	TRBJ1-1	CASSLISLNTEAFF	TGTGCCAGCAGCTTAATCTCACTGAACACTGAAGCTTTCTTT
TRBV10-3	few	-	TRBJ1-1	CATSPRGMNTEAFF	TGTGCCACAAGCCCCCGGGGAATGAACACTGAAGCTTTCTTT
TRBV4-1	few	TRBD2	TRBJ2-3	CASSQEGTREGVSDTQYF	TGCGCCAGCAGCCAAGAAGGGACTAGAGAAGGCGTTAGCGATACGCAGTATTTT
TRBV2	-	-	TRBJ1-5	CASSDQGRDNQPQHF	TGTGCCAGCAGTGACCAGGGCAGGGACAATCAGCCCCAGCATTTT
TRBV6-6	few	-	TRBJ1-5	CASRSSRDTATSQPQHF	TGTGCCAGCAGAAGCAGTCGGGACACCGCGACTAGCCAGCCCCAGCATTTT
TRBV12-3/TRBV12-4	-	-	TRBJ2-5	CASSLSSIGETQYF	TGTGCCAGCAGTTTAAGCAGCATTGGGGAGACCCAGTACTTC
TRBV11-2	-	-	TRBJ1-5	CASSPGAGGNQPQHF	TGTGCCAGCAGCCCCGGCGCCGGGGGCAATCAGCCCCAGCATTTT
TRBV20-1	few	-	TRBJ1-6	CSVGGGNSPLHF	TGCAGTGTGGGGGGCGGAAATTCACCCCTCCACTTT
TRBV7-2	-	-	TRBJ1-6	CATDTESSYNSPLHF	TGTGCCACCGACACAGAAAGCTCCTATAATTCACCCCTCCACTTT
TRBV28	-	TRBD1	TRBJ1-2	CASSLRDRAGYTF	TGTGCCAGCAGTCTCCGGGACAGGGCCGGCTACACCTTC
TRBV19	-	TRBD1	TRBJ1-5	CASRTGTGGNQPQHF	TGTGCCAGTAGAACCGGGACAGGGGGGAATCAGCCCCAGCATTTT
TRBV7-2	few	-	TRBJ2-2	CASSPAQARGTGELFF	TGTGCCAGCAGCCCCGCCCAGGCCCGAGGCACCGGGGAGCTGTTTTTT
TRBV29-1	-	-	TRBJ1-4	CSVEDRTRGGEKLFF	TGCAGCGTTGAAGATAGGACCCGGGGTGGTGAAAAACTGTTTTTT
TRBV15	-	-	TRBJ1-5	CATSRVGYDQPQHF	TGTGCCACCAGCAGAGTCGGGTACGATCAGCCCCAGCATTTT
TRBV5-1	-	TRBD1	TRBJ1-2	CASSPGGTGDYGYTF	TGCGCCAGCAGCCCGGGGGGGACAGGGGACTATGGCTACACCTTC
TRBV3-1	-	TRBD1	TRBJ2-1	CASSQGTGGNEQFF	TGTGCCAGCAGCCAAGGGACAGGGGGCAATGAGCAGTTCTTC
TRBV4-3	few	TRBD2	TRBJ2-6	CASSQDRSSGAGANVLTF	TGCGCCAGCAGCCAAGATCGTTCTAGCGGGGCTGGGGCCAACGTCCTGACTTTC
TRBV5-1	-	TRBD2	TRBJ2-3	CASSFSGGKDTQYF	TGCGCCAGCAGCTTTAGCGGGGGAAAAGATACGCAGTATTTT
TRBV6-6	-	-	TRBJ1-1	CASRPTGNTEAFF	TGTGCCAGCAGACCGACAGGGAACACTGAAGCTTTCTTT
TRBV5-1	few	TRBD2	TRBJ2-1	CASSGRTSGGYNEQFF	TGCGCCAGCAGCGGACGGACTAGCGGGGGCTACAATGAGCAGTTCTTC
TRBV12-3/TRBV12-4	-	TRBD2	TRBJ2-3	CASSPRTSGVTDTQYF	TGTGCCAGCAGTCCCCGGACTAGCGGGGTCACAGATACGCAGTATTTT